The text below deals with one T cell receptor beta chain. Sorted-subset replicate PCRs used about 0.2 ug of genomic DNA. This amount corresponded to approximately 30,000 T cell genomes. Assay used: immunoSEQ multiplex PCR; TCRdb lists only in-frame clones, some missing. The table has about 1 million clones, about 77% seen once. This sample was included in a study of shared clonotypes between healthy human individuals. This CDR3 is built from 15 residues. Trimming cost V 5 bases and J 6 bases; bases outside gene matches: 11. Germline CDR1 is SGHTA and CDR2 is FQGNSA. The sequence came from a man younger than 35 in good health. The specimen was memory CD4+ T cells sorted from blood. Subset defined: CD45RA-negative fraction. The genes are TRBV7-2 and TRBJ1-2, with TRBD1 matching 8 bases. CDR3 in DNA: TGTGCCAGCAGCCCAGGGGGCCGTTCTGCCGATGGCTACACCTTC. As protein: CASSPGGRSADGYTF. The whole variable domain, filled in from reference TRBV7-2 and TRBJ1-2, reads GAGVSQSPSNKVTEKGKDVELRCDPISGHTALYWYRQSLGQGLEFLIYFQGNSAPDKSGLPSDRFSAERTGGSVSTLTIQRTQQEDSAVYLCASSPGGRSADGYTFGSGTRLTVV.